The rows below give T cell receptor beta chains drawn from one sample of a study of T-cell memory formation after mild COVID-19. Via MiXCR, TCRdb re-called the 5' RACE reads, giving one row per CDR3 protein. The sample has a few hundred thousand distinct CDR3 sequences; 20% to 25% are singletons. Material: PBMCs or a T cell subset sorted from them (not recorded which). The receptors were gathered from an adult woman who had mild COVID-19 (a few samples of this study predate the infection). Cell type and time point are not known. CDR3s include the opening cysteine and the closing phenylalanine or tryptophan. A D gene is named only where the DNA matches it firmly. Not all rows give a size; the values are once, few, many and, for expanded clones, a class.

j_call | cdr3_length | v_call | d_call | clone_size | cdr3_nt | cdr3_aa
TRBJ2-3 | 15 | TRBV5-6 | TRBD1 | NA | TGTGCCAGCAGCCTGACAGGGCTGGGTGGGGATACGCAGTATTTT | CASSLTGLGGDTQYF
TRBJ1-2 | 16 | TRBV4-1 | TRBD1 | NA | TGCGCCAGCAGCGCATCAGGGGGCGAGTTAGACTATGGCTACACCTTC | CASSASGGELDYGYTF
TRBJ2-2 | 16 | TRBV7-7 | TRBD2 | NA | TGTGCCAGCAGCCGACTAGCGGGGGGGAACACCGGGGAGCTGTTTTTT | CASSRLAGGNTGELFF
TRBJ1-4 | 16 | TRBV7-9 | NA | few | TGTGCCAGTTCGAAGGGGTTGGTCCCAACTAATGAAAAACTGTTTTTT | CASSKGLVPTNEKLFF
TRBJ1-2 | 11 | TRBV30 | TRBD1 | NA | TGCGGGACAGGGGACTTTGTTGGCTACACCTTC | CGTGDFVGYTF
TRBJ2-7 | 14 | TRBV20-1 | NA | NA | TGCAGTGCCAAGCTGGGGGGGCCGAGCTACGAGCAGTACTTC | CSAKLGGPSYEQYF
TRBJ2-7 | 15 | TRBV14 | TRBD1 | many | TGTGCCAGCAGCCAAGATGTCAGGGGGCAAAACGAGCAGTACTTC | CASSQDVRGQNEQYF
TRBJ1-2 | 14 | TRBV12-3/TRBV12-4 | TRBD1 | NA | TGTGCCAGCAGCGACGGACAGGGAGCCTATGGCTACACCTTC | CASSDGQGAYGYTF
TRBJ2-7 | 13 | TRBV7-9 | NA | many | TGTGCCAGCAGCTTGAAAGGTTCCTACGAGCAGTACTTC | CASSLKGSYEQYF
TRBJ1-1 | 15 | TRBV4-3 | NA | few | TGCGCCAGCAGCCATGACGGGGCGGCGGACACTGAAGCTTTCTTT | CASSHDGAADTEAFF
TRBJ1-5 | 14 | TRBV6-5 | TRBD1 | NA | TGTGCCACCAGGACAGGGGCGAGCAATCAGCCCCAGCATTTT | CATRTGASNQPQHF
TRBJ2-7 | 14 | TRBV6-5 | TRBD2 | NA | TGTGCCAGCAGTTACATAGGCGGGGGAGGCGAGCAGTACTTC | CASSYIGGGGEQYF
TRBJ2-1 | 15 | TRBV5-1 | TRBD2 | NA | TGCGCCAGCAGCCCGCTAGCGGGTGCTAGCAATGAGCAGTTCTTC | CASSPLAGASNEQFF
TRBJ2-7 | 17 | TRBV3-1 | NA | few | TGTGCCAGCAGCCGTAAAACGTTAGGGGGTAGCTCCTACGAGCAGTACTTC | CASSRKTLGGSSYEQYF
TRBJ2-7 | 13 | TRBV14 | NA | few | TGTGCCAGCAGCCAAGACCCCCCCTACGAGCAGTACTTC | CASSQDPPYEQYF
TRBJ2-1 | 14 | TRBV11-2 | NA | few | TGTGCCAGCAGCTTAGTCAGGATGGCGGGTGAGCAGTTCTTC | CASSLVRMAGEQFF
TRBJ2-3 | 14 | TRBV4-1 | TRBD2 | NA | TGCGCCAGCAGCCAAGACCCACTAGCGAATACGCAGTATTTT | CASSQDPLANTQYF
TRBJ2-3 | 17 | TRBV18 | TRBD2 | NA | TGTGCCAGCTCACCTACTAGCGGGAGTACCCTCACAGATACGCAGTATTTT | CASSPTSGSTLTDTQYF
TRBJ2-3 | 13 | TRBV2 | NA | few | TGTGCCAGTCTCTCACGAATCAGGGATACGCAGTATTTT | CASLSRIRDTQYF
TRBJ1-5 | 15 | TRBV7-9 | TRBD1 | few | TGTGCCAGCAGTTGGGGACAGGGGGCAAATCAGCCCCAGCATTTT | CASSWGQGANQPQHF
TRBJ1-1 | 15 | TRBV9 | NA | few | TGTGCCAGCAGCCCCCGGGATTTTTTGAACACTGAAGCTTTCTTT | CASSPRDFLNTEAFF
TRBJ2-2 | 13 | TRBV5-1 | TRBD2 | few | TGCGCCAGCAGCGCGGGAGGGAACCGGGAGCTGTTTTTT | CASSAGGNRELFF
TRBJ1-2 | 17 | TRBV3-1 | TRBD1 | NA | TGTGCCAGCAGCCCTTACGGTAGGGGGCAAGAGGACTATGGCTACACCTTC | CASSPYGRGQEDYGYTF
TRBJ1-5 | 14 | TRBV5-1 | TRBD1 | NA | TGCGCCAGCAGCGAGGGACAGGGTAATCAGCCCCAGCATTTT | CASSEGQGNQPQHF
TRBJ1-2 | 14 | TRBV6-5 | NA | NA | TGTGCCAGCACCCCCGGCAAAGGGCTCTATGGCTACACCTTC | CASTPGKGLYGYTF